Listed below are T cell receptor beta chains from one sample, sequenced in a study of shared clonotypes between healthy human individuals. Sequencing was performed with immunoSEQ multiplex PCR; in TCRdb, only in-frame clones are kept and a portion is missing. The sample yields roughly 2.5 million clones, around nine tenths seen once. The sample taken for sequencing was naive CD4+ T cells sorted from blood. The receptor set was obtained from a young man in good health. Both conserved end residues are part of each CDR3. D genes are given only for firm matches. The size field is filled for only some rows; it gives once, few, many or a size class.

J gene: TRBJ2-7; V gene: TRBV28; clone size: .; D gene: TRBD1; CDR3 protein: CASNRRDSNYEQYF; CDR3 DNA: TGTGCCAGCAACCGTCGGGACAGCAACTACGAGCAGTACTTC
J gene: TRBJ2-1; V gene: TRBV9; clone size: .; D gene: TRBD2; CDR3 protein: CASSVASGRDNEQFF; CDR3 DNA: TGTGCCAGCAGCGTAGCCAGCGGGAGGGACAATGAGCAGTTCTTC
J gene: TRBJ1-2; V gene: TRBV19; clone size: .; D gene: .; CDR3 protein: CASSMSGGVMQDYTF; CDR3 DNA: TGTGCCAGTAGTATGTCGGGGGGCGTAATGCAGGACTACACCTTC
J gene: TRBJ2-3; V gene: TRBV5-1; clone size: .; D gene: .; CDR3 protein: CASSSGLSTDTQYF; CDR3 DNA: TGCGCCAGCAGCTCGGGACTTAGCACAGATACGCAGTATTTT
J gene: TRBJ2-2; V gene: TRBV11-2; clone size: .; D gene: .; CDR3 protein: CASSFRQNTGELFF; CDR3 DNA: TGTGCCAGCAGCTTTCGACAGAACACCGGGGAGCTGTTTTTT
J gene: TRBJ2-3; V gene: TRBV5-6; clone size: .; D gene: .; CDR3 protein: CASSLGGTDTQYF; CDR3 DNA: TGTGCCAGCAGCTTAGGCGGCACAGATACGCAGTATTTT
J gene: TRBJ2-7; V gene: TRBV6-6; clone size: .; D gene: .; CDR3 protein: CASSYFGTVYEQYF; CDR3 DNA: TGTGCCAGCAGTTACTTCGGGACTGTCTACGAGCAGTACTTC
J gene: TRBJ2-3; V gene: TRBV5-1; clone size: .; D gene: TRBD2; CDR3 protein: CASSLARGDLFTDTQYF; CDR3 DNA: TGCGCCAGCAGCTTGGCCCGGGGGGACCTATTCACAGATACGCAGTATTTT
J gene: TRBJ1-1; V gene: TRBV7-9; clone size: .; D gene: .; CDR3 protein: CASSLGGFPNTEAFF; CDR3 DNA: TGTGCCAGCAGCCTAGGGGGTTTTCCGAACACTGAAGCTTTCTTT
J gene: TRBJ1-1; V gene: TRBV6-5; clone size: once; D gene: .; CDR3 protein: CASSYGGYTEAFF; CDR3 DNA: TGTGCCAGCAGTTACGGGGGGTACACTGAAGCTTTCTTT
J gene: TRBJ2-5; V gene: TRBV10-3; clone size: .; D gene: .; CDR3 protein: CAISESSRGETQYF; CDR3 DNA: TGTGCCATCAGTGAGTCGAGTAGGGGCGAGACCCAGTACTTC
J gene: TRBJ2-7; V gene: TRBV29-1; clone size: .; D gene: .; CDR3 protein: CSYLPGVPVEQYF; CDR3 DNA: TGCAGCTACCTCCCCGGGGTGCCAGTCGAGCAGTACTTC
J gene: TRBJ1-3; V gene: TRBV18; clone size: .; D gene: .; CDR3 protein: CASSPAGAHSGNTIYF; CDR3 DNA: TGTGCCAGCTCACCGGCTGGCGCACACTCTGGAAACACCATATATTTT
J gene: TRBJ2-3; V gene: TRBV19; clone size: once; D gene: TRBD1; CDR3 protein: CASMRQGGTDTQYF; CDR3 DNA: TGTGCCAGTATGCGACAGGGGGGCACAGATACGCAGTATTTT
J gene: TRBJ2-1; V gene: TRBV7-9; clone size: .; D gene: TRBD2; CDR3 protein: CASSLPSGGINEQFF; CDR3 DNA: TGTGCCAGCAGCTTACCTAGCGGGGGGATAAATGAGCAGTTCTTC
J gene: TRBJ1-2; V gene: TRBV6-6; clone size: .; D gene: .; CDR3 protein: CASSSPGTGNYGYTF; CDR3 DNA: TGTGCCAGCAGTTCTCCCGGGACGGGAAACTATGGCTACACCTTC
J gene: TRBJ1-6; V gene: TRBV9; clone size: .; D gene: .; CDR3 protein: CASSVEGTNNSPLHF; CDR3 DNA: TGTGCCAGCAGCGTAGAAGGGACTAATAATTCACCCCTCCACTTT
J gene: TRBJ1-6; V gene: TRBV7-9; clone size: .; D gene: .; CDR3 protein: CASRAQEYNSPLHF; CDR3 DNA: TGTGCCAGCAGGGCACAGGAGTATAATTCACCCCTCCACTTT
J gene: TRBJ2-2; V gene: TRBV29-1; clone size: .; D gene: .; CDR3 protein: CSVGRVNTGELFF; CDR3 DNA: TGCAGCGTTGGCAGGGTAAACACCGGGGAGCTGTTTTTT
J gene: TRBJ2-7; V gene: TRBV6-1; clone size: .; D gene: TRBD2; CDR3 protein: CASTVTSGVYEQYF; CDR3 DNA: TGTGCCAGCACTGTAACTAGCGGGGTATACGAGCAGTACTTC